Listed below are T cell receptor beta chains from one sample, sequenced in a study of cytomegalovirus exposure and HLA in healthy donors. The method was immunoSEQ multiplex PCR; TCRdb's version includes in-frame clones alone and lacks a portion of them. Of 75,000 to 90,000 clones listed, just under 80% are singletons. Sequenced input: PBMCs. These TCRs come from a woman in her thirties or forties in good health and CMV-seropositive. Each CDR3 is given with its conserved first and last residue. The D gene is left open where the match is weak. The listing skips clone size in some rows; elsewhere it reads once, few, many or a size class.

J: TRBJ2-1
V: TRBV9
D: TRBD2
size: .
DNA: TGTGCCAGCAGCGTTAGCGGGGGCCGCTACAATGAGCAGTTCTTC
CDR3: CASSVSGGRYNEQFF

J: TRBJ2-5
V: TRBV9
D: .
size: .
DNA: TGTGCCAGCAGCCCAGGGAGGCGGGAAGAGACCCAGTACTTC
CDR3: CASSPGRREETQYF

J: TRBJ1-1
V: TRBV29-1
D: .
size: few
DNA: TGCAGCGTTGGCCCTCAATTCTCGGACACTGAAGCTTTCTTT
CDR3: CSVGPQFSDTEAFF

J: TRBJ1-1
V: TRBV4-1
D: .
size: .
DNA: TGCGCCAGCAGCCAAGGCAAGGGGATGGGCGCTTTCTTT
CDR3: CASSQGKGMGAFF

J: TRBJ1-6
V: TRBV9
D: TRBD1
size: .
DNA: TGTGCCAGCAGCGTAGCCTCGGGACAGGGGGCTGTTTCACCCCTCCACTTT
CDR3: CASSVASGQGAVSPLHF

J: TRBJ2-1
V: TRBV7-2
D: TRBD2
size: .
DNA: TGTGCCAGCAGCTTGTCGACTAGCGGGAGCAAAAATGAGCAGTTCTTC
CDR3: CASSLSTSGSKNEQFF

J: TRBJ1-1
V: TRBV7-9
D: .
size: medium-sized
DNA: TGTGCCAGCAGTCCCACAGGGTCCCAATCGGAAGCTTTCTTT
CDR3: CASSPTGSQSEAFF

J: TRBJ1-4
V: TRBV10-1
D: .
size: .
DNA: TGCGCCAGCACGGTCAGGGTACCTTTTAATGAAAAACTGTTTTTT
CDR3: CASTVRVPFNEKLFF

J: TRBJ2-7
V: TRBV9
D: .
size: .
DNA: TGTGCCAGCAGCGTAGGTGGAGGAGGAACCTACGAGCAGTACTTC
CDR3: CASSVGGGGTYEQYF

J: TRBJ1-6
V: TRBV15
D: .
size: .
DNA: TGTGCCACCAGGACGACAGTGTCCAATTCACCCCTCCACTTT
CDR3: CATRTTVSNSPLHF

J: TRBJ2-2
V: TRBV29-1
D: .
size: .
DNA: TGCAGCGTTGAAATGGTCATCGACAACGTACCCGGGGAGCTGTTTTTT
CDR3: CSVEMVIDNVPGELFF

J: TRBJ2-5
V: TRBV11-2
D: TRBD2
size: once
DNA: TGTGCCAGCAGCTTAGTAGGAGGTCTAGCGGGGATGCGAGAGACCCAGTACTTC
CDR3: CASSLVGGLAGMRETQYF

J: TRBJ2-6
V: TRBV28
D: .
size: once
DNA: TGTGCCAGCCCCCGAAACGGGTCCGACTCTGGGGCCAACGTCCTGACTTTC
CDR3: CASPRNGSDSGANVLTF

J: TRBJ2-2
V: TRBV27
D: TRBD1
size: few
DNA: TGTGCCAGCAGTTCCTCGACAGGGAGGGAGCTGTTTTTT
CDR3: CASSSSTGRELFF

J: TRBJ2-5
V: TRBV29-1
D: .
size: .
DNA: TGCAGCGGGCAGGGGGGCGGCCAAGAGACCCAGTACTTC
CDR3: CSGQGGGQETQYF

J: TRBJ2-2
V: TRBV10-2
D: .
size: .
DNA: TGCGCCAGCACCGGGGGTTACGACACCGGGGAGCTGTTTTTT
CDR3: CASTGGYDTGELFF

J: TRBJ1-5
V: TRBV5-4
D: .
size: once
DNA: TGTGCCAGCAGCTTGGCTGGGGGCCTAAATCAGCCCCAGCATTTT
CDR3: CASSLAGGLNQPQHF

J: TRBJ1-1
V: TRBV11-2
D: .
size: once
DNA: TGTGCCAGCAGCTTGTCACCAGGGGAAATGAACACTGAAGCTTTCTTT
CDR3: CASSLSPGEMNTEAFF

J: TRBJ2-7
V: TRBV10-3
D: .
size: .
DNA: TGTGCCATCAGTGAGTCACAGGGTCGGGAGCAGTACTTC
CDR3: CAISESQGREQYF

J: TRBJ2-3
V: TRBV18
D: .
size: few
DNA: TGTGCCAGCTCACTTTACACAGATACGCAGTATTTT
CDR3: CASSLYTDTQYF

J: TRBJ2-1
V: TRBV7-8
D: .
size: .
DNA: TGTGCCAGCAGCTTGGGGACTCAGGCTCGGGTCTCCTACAATGAGCAGTTCTTC
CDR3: CASSLGTQARVSYNEQFF

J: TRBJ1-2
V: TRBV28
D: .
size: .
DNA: TGTGCCAGCAGTTTTGATCATCGGTCCTATGGCTACACCTTC
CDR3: CASSFDHRSYGYTF